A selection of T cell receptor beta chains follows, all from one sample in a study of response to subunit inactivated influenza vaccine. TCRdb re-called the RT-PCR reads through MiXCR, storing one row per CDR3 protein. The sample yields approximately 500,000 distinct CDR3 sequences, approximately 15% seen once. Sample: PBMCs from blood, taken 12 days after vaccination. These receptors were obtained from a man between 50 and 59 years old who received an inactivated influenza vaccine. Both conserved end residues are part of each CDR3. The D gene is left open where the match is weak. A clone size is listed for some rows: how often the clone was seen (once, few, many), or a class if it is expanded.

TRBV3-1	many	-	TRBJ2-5	TGTGCCAGCAGTCAAGTCAAGGGAGGGGGGGAGACCCAGTACTTC	CASSQVKGGGETQYF
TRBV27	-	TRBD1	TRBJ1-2	TGTGCCAGCAGTTTACGGTCGACAGGGAGCTATGGCTACACCTTC	CASSLRSTGSYGYTF
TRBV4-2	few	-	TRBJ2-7	TGTGCCAGCAGCCCGCCGGGAAACTCCTACGAGCAGTACTTC	CASSPPGNSYEQYF
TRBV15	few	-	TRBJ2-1	TGTGCCACCAGCAGATCGATGGGGAGCGGAAACAATGAGCAGTTCTTC	CATSRSMGSGNNEQFF
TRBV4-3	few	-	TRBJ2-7	TGCGCCAGCAGCCAAGATGGTCGGTCCTACGAGCAGTACTTC	CASSQDGRSYEQYF
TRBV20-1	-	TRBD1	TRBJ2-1	TGCAGTGCTAGAGGTGAAGGGGACAGGGGCTACAATGAGCAGTTCTTC	CSARGEGDRGYNEQFF
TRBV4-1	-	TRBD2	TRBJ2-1	TGCGCCAGCAGCCCCGTCTCGAGTCAGGGAGGGAACAATGAGCAGTTCTTC	CASSPVSSQGGNNEQFF
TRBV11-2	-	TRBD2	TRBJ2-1	TGTGCCAGCAGCCCGAGCGGGGATGGCAATGAGCAGTTCTTC	CASSPSGDGNEQFF
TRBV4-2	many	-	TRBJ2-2	TGTGCCAGCAGCCAAGATTTGAGTAGCGCATCGAACACCGGGGAGCTGTTTTTT	CASSQDLSSASNTGELFF
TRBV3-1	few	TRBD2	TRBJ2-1	TGTGCCAGCAGCCAAGTTAGCGGGAGGGCCGGCTCCTACAATGAGCAGTTCTTC	CASSQVSGRAGSYNEQFF
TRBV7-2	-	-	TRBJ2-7	TGTGCCAGCAGCTATATCGAGGGGGGCTATAATTCCTACGAGCAGTACTTC	CASSYIEGGYNSYEQYF
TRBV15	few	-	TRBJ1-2	TGTGCCACCAGCAGAAACCAGGACGGATCTGCTTTTGGCTACACCTTC	CATSRNQDGSAFGYTF
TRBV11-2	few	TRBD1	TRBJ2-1	TGTGCCAGCAGCCGGGGACAGGGGAGGACTAGCAGCTACAATGAGCAGTTCTTC	CASSRGQGRTSSYNEQFF
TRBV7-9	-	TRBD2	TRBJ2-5	TGTGCCAGCAGCTTAAGCTTGCGGGGGTTGGAGACCCAGTACTTC	CASSLSLRGLETQYF
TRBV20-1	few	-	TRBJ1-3	TGCAGTGCTAGAGATACTCGGGTTAGTGGAAACACCATATATTTT	CSARDTRVSGNTIYF
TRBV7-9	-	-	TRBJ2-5	TGTGCCAGCAGCCCCCCGCTGATGTTAGCGGAAGAGACCCAGTACTTC	CASSPPLMLAEETQYF
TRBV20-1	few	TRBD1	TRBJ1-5	TGCAGTGCTGGGGACAGGGGGCCGTATAGCAATCAGCCCCAGCATTTT	CSAGDRGPYSNQPQHF
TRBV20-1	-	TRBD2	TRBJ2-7	TGCAGTGCTAATCTAGCGGGAGATATAGAGCAGTACTTC	CSANLAGDIEQYF
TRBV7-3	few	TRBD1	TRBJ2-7	TGTGCCAGCAGCTTATTCTCCGGGACAGGCGGCAGGGGCGAGCAGTACTTC	CASSLFSGTGGRGEQYF
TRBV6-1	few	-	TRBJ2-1	TGTGCCAGCAGACCCGGGACCCAATACAATGAGCAGTTCTTC	CASRPGTQYNEQFF
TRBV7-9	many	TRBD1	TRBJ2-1	TGTGCCAGCAGCCCTACACAGGGGATCAATGAGCAGTTCTTC	CASSPTQGINEQFF
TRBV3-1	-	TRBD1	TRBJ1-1	TGTGCCAGCAGCAACCAGGGGGCGAAGTCGGAAGCTTTCTTT	CASSNQGAKSEAFF
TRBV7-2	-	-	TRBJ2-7	TGTGCCAGCAGCCCTCAGGCTCAGGGGATCTACGAGCAGTACTTC	CASSPQAQGIYEQYF
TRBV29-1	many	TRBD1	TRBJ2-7	TGCAGCGTTGCCCAGGGGGCCTTCGGGGAGCAGTACTTC	CSVAQGAFGEQYF
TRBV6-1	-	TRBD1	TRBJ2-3	TGTGCCAGCACCCTAGGACAGGGAGCAGATACGCAGTATTTT	CASTLGQGADTQYF
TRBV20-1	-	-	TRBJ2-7	TGCAGTGCCGAGGGAGGCTACGAGCAGTACTTC	CSAEGGYEQYF
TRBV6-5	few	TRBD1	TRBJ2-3	TGTGCCAGCAGTTACCCCAATAGGGGGACCATACAGGGGGCAGATACGCAGTATTTT	CASSYPNRGTIQGADTQYF
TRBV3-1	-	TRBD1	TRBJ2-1	TGTGCCAGCAGCCACGGACAGGGGGGATACAATGAGCAGTTCTTC	CASSHGQGGYNEQFF
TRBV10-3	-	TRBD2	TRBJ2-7	TGTGCCATCAGTAAGGCTAGCGGGAGAGGCGAGCAGTACTTC	CAISKASGRGEQYF
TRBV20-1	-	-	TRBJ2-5	TGCAGTGCTAGAGGGAGGGTCCCCGGTGCGGCGCAGACCCAGTACTTC	CSARGRVPGAAQTQYF
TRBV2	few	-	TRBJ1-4	TGTGCCAGCAGTGAAGGGGCCGCAACTAATGAAAAACTGTTTTTT	CASSEGAATNEKLFF
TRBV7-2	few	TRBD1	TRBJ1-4	TGTGCCAGCAGCTCTAGGACAGGGAGTAATGAAAAACTGTTTTTT	CASSSRTGSNEKLFF
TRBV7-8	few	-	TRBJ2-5	TGTGCCAGCAGCTCTTCCGGGGTTCTCGAGACCCAGTACTTC	CASSSSGVLETQYF
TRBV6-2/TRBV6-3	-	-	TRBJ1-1	TGTGCCAGCAGTTCACGACAGAGCCTGAACACTGAAGCTTTCTTT	CASSSRQSLNTEAFF
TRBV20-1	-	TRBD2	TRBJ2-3	TGCAGTGCTAGGCTAGCGGGGGGAACTGGAGATACGCAGTATTTT	CSARLAGGTGDTQYF
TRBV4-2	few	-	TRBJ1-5	TGTGCCAGCAGCCAAGAACCGGAGTTCAATCAGCCCCAGCATTTT	CASSQEPEFNQPQHF
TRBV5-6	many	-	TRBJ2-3	TGTGCCAGCAGCTATAGGAGGGACAGAGGAGATACGCAGTATTTT	CASSYRRDRGDTQYF
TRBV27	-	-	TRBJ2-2	TGTGCCAGCGCGGTGACGAACACCGGGGAGCTGTTTTTT	CASAVTNTGELFF
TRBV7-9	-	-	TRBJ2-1	TGTGCCAGCAGCATATCGGCGGGACTCTCTAGAAGGAATGAGCAGTTCTTC	CASSISAGLSRRNEQFF
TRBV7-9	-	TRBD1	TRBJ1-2	TGTGCCAGCAGCCCTAGTCCGGGACAGGCTAACTATGGCTACACCTTC	CASSPSPGQANYGYTF
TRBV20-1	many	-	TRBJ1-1	TGCAGTGCCGCGACAGTCATGAACACTGAAGCTTTCTTT	CSAATVMNTEAFF
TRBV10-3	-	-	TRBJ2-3	TGTGCCATCAGAGGAGCTAGCACAGATACGCAGTATTTT	CAIRGASTDTQYF
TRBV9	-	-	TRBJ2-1	TGTGCCAGCAGCGTTGACCAATACAATGAGCAGTTCTTC	CASSVDQYNEQFF
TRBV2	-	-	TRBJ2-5	TGTGCCAGCAGTGAAGCGGCGGTTCAAGAGACCCAGTACTTC	CASSEAAVQETQYF
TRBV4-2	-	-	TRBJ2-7	TGTGCCAGCAGCCAAGGGGGTCGACACTCCTACGAGCAGTACTTC	CASSQGGRHSYEQYF
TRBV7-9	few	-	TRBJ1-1	TGTGCCAGCAGCTTACCCGGACCGATCGCCGTGTTAATCTTT	CASSLPGPIAVLIF
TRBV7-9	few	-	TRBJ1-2	TGTGCCAGCAGCAGGGACTTCAACTATGGCTACACCTTC	CASSRDFNYGYTF
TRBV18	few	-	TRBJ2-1	TGTGCCAGCTCACCACTAGTCCCCTCCTACAATGAGCAGTTCTTC	CASSPLVPSYNEQFF
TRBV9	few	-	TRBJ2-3	TGTGCCAGCGGGGGGGGCGTAAGAACAGATACGCAGTATTTT	CASGGGVRTDTQYF
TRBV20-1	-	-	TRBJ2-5	TGCAGTTATAGAGAGTTGGAGACCCAGTACTTC	CSYRELETQYF
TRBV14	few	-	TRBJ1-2	TGTGCCAGCAGCCCTCTAGGGGCAGGACCTACTAACTATGGCTACACCTTC	CASSPLGAGPTNYGYTF
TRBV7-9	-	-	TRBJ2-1	TGTGCCAGCAGCTTGGCGGGGCCAAACAATGAGCAGTTCTTC	CASSLAGPNNEQFF
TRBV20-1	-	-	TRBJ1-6	TGCAGTGCTAGAGATTGGCGGGGTAATTCACCCCTCCACTTT	CSARDWRGNSPLHF
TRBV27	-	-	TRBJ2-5	TGTGCCAGCAGTTCCCGACTGGGACAAGAGACCCAGTACTTC	CASSSRLGQETQYF
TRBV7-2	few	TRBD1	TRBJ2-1	TGTGCCAGCAGCTTAGGACCGGGACAGGGGGCGGAGCAGTTCTTC	CASSLGPGQGAEQFF
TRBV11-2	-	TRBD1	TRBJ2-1	TGTGCCAGCAGCCACGGACAGGGGGCGAGTGAGCAGTTCTTC	CASSHGQGASEQFF
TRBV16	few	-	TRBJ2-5	TGTGCCAGCAGCCAAGGTAACAGCTTCCAAGAGACCCAGTACTTC	CASSQGNSFQETQYF
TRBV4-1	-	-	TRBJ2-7	TGCGCCAGCAGCCAACTTACCTCCTACGAGCAGTACTTC	CASSQLTSYEQYF
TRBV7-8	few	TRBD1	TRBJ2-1	TGTGCCAGCAGCACGACCACAGGGGTTAGCTCCTACAATGAGCAGTTCTTC	CASSTTTGVSSYNEQFF